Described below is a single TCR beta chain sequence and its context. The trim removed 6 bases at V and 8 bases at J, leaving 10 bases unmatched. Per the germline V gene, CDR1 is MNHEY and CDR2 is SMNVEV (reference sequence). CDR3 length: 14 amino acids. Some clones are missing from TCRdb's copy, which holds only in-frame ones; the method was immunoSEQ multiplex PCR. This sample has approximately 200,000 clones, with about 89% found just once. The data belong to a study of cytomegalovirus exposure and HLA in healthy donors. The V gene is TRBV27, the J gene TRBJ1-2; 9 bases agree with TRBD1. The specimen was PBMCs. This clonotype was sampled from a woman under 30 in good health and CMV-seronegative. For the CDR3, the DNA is TGTGCCAGCAGCCGGACAGGGGTAAATCGCGGCTACACCTTC. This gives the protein CASSRTGVNRGYTF.